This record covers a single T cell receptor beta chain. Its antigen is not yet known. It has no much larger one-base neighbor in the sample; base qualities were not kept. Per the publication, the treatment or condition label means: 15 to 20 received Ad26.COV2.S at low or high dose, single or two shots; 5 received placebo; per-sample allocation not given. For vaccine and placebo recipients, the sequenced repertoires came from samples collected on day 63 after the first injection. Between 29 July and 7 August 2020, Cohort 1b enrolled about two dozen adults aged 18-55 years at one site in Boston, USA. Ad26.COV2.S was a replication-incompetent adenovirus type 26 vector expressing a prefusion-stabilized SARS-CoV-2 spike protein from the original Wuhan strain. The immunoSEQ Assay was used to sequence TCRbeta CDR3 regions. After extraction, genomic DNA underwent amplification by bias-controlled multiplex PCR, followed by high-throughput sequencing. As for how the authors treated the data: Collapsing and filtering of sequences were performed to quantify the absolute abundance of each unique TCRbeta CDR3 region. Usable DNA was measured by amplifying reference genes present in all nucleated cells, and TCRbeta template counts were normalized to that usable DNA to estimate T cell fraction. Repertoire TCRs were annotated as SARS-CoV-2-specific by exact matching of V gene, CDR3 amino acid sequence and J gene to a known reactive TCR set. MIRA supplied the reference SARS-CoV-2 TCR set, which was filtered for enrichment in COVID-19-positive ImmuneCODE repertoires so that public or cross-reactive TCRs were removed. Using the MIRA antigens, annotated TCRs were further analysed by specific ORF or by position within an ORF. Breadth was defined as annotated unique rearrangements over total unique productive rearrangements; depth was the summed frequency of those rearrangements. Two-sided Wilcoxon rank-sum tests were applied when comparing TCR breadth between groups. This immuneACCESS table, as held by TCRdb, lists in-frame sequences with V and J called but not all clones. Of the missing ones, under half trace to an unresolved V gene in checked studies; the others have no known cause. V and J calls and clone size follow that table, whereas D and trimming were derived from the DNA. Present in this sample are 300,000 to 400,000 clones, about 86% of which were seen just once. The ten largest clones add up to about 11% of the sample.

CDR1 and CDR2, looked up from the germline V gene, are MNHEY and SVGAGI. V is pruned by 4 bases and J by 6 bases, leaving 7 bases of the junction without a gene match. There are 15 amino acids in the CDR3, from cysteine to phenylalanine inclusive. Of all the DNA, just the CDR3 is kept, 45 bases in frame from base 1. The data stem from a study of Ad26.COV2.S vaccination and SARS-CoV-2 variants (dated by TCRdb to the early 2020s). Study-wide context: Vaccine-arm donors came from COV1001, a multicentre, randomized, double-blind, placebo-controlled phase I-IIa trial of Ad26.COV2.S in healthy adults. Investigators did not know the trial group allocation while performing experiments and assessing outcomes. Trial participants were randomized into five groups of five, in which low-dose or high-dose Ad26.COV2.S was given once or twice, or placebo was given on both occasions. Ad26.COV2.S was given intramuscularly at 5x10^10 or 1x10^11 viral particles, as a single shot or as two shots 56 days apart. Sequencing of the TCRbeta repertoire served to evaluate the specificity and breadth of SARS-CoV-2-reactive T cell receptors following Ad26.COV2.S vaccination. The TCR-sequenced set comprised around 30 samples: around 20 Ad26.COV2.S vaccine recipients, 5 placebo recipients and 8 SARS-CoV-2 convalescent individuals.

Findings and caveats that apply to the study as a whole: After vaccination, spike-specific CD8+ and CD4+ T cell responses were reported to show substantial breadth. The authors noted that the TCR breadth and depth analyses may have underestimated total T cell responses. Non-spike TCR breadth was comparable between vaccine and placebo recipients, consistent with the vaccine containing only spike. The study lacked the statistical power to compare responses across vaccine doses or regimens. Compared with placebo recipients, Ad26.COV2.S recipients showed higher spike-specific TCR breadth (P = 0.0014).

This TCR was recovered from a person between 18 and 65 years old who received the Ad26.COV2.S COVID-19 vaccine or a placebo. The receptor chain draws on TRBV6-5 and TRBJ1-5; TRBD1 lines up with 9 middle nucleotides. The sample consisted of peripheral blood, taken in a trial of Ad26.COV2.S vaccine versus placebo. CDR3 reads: CASSSHRGQGQPQHF. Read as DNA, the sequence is TGTGCCAGCAGTTCCCACAGGGGGCAAGGTCAGCCCCAGCATTTT.